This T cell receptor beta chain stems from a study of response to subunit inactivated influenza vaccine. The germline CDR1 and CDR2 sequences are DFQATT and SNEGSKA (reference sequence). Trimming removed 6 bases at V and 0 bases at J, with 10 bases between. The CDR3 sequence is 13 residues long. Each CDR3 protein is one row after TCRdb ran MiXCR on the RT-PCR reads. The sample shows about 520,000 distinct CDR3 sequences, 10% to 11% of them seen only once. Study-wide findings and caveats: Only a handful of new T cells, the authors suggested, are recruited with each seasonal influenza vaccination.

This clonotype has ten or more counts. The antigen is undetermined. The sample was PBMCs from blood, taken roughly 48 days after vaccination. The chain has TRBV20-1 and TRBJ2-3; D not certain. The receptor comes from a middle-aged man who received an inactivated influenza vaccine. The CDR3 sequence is CSARVTSTDTQYF. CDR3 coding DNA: TGCAGTGCCCGGGTTACTAGCACAGATACGCAGTATTTT.